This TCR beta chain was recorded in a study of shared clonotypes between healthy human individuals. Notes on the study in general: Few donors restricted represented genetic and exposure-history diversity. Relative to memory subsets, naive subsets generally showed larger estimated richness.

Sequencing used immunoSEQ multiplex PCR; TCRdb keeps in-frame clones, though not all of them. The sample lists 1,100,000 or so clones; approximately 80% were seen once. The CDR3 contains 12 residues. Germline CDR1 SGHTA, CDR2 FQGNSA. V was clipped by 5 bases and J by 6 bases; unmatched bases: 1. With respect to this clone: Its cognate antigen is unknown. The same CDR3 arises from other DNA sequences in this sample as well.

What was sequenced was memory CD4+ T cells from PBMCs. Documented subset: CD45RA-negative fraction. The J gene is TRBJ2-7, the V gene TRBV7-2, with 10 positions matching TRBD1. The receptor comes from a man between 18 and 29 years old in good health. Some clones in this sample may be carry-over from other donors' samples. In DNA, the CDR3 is TGTGCCAGCAGCGGGACAGGGGTCGAGCAGTACTTC. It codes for CASSGTGVEQYF.